These 4 T cell receptor beta chains came from one sample sequenced in a study of PD-1 blockade in classical Hodgkin lymphoma. Regarding time point: cycle 4 day 1 (C4D1), after 6 weeks of nivolumab. In every patient, relapse followed autologous stem cell transplantation, while exposure to brentuximab vedotin differed. TCRdb's copy holds only in-frame clones and misses some; the assay was immunoSEQ multiplex PCR. The sample yields over 20,000 clones, roughly three quarters seen once. Specimen: peripheral blood mononuclear cells (PBMCs), collected before the fourth cycle of nivolumab. These receptors all stem from a human donor with classical Hodgkin lymphoma.

This clone qualifies as medium-sized. The chain has TRBV27 and TRBJ1-2, with D possibly matching TRBD1 (5 bases). Trimming removed 2 bases from V and 5 bases from J, with 18 bases in between. The CDR3 sequence is 16 residues long. The germline CDR1 and CDR2 sequences are MNHEY and SMNVEV (reference sequence). CDR3 sequence reads: CASSLALDRGLYGYTF. The CDR3 DNA reads TGTGCCAGCAGTTTAGCCTTGGACCGGGGCCTATATGGCTACACCTTC.

The chain recombines TRBV5-6 with TRBJ2-2; TRBD2 matches at 8 bases. Per the germline V gene, CDR1 is SGHDT and CDR2 is YYEEEE. The V gene end was trimmed by 4 bases and the J gene end by 3 bases; junction bases not matched to a gene: 11. The CDR3 spans 17 residues. CDR3: CASSPRFGGGDTGELFF. DNA of the CDR3: TGTGCCAGCAGCCCCCGGTTCGGGGGGGGCGACACCGGGGAGCTGTTTTTT.

In this sample, this clone turned up a few times. The chain recombines TRBV7-9 with TRBJ1-3, with D uncertain. Germline V gene lookup returns CDR1 SEHNR and CDR2 FQNEAQ (reference sequence). The CDR3 loop spans 12 amino acids. Trimming cost V 2 bases and J 5 bases, with 4 bases left between them. CDR3 in DNA: TGTGCCAGCAGCTTAACGAGAAACACCATATATTTT. This gives the protein CASSLTRNTIYF. Using reference TRBV7-9 and TRBJ1-3 for the parts outside the CDR3, the full variable domain is DTGVSQNPRHKITKRGQNVTFRCDPISEHNRLYWYRQTLGQGPEFLTYFQNEAQLEKSRLLSDRFSAERPKGSFSTLEIQRTEQGDSAMYLCASSLTRNTIYFGEGSWLTVV.

The V call is TRBV6-1, the J call TRBJ1-4; D gene unclear. With 2 bases removed from V and 4 bases from J, the gap between germline ends came to 11 bases. In germline, CDR1 is MNHNS, CDR2 SASEGT. The CDR3 runs 15 residues. The CDR3 reads CASSEIKAYNEKLFF. CDR3 nucleotides: TGTGCCAGCAGTGAAATAAAGGCGTATAATGAAAAACTGTTTTTT.